These 25 T cell receptor beta chains were all obtained from the same sample, sequenced in a study of shared clonotypes between healthy human individuals. Repertoires were generated with immunoSEQ multiplex PCR, while TCRdb's copy carries only in-frame clones and drops some. The data hold about half a million clones, with approximately 82% observed a single time. The sample comprised PBMCs. The origin of the receptors is a woman between 40 and 55 years old in good health. Some clones in this sample may be carry-over from other donors' samples.

This rearrangement joins TRBV2 to TRBJ2-3; 14 bases match TRBD2. This CDR3 spans 15 amino acids. V was clipped by 7 bases and J by 5 bases; unmatched bases: 5. Germline V gene lookup returns CDR1 SNHLY and CDR2 FYNNEI. CDR3 coding DNA: TGTGCCAGCACTCTCGGGACTAGCGGGGGAGATACGCAGTATTTT. It codes for CASTLGTSGGDTQYF.

In its sample, this clone was seen a few times. The chain recombines TRBV7-2 with TRBJ2-7; 7 positions match TRBD1. With 7 bases clipped from V and 4 bases from J, the junction kept 10 bases outside the gene matches. This CDR3 region has 14 residues. Germline V gives CDR1 SGHTA, CDR2 FQGNSA. CDR3 residues: CASTQGQGEYEQYF. The CDR3, as DNA: TGTGCCAGCACCCAAGGGCAGGGGGAATACGAGCAGTACTTC.

The chain employs TRBV9 and TRBJ2-3, with TRBD2 identical over 14 bases. The V gene's germline CDR1 is SGDLS and CDR2 YYNGEE. The CDR3 has 20 amino acids. Trimming removed 0 bases from V and 4 bases from J; junction bases left unmatched: 13. The DNA of the CDR3 is TGTGCCAGCAGCGTAGCATACGGGACTAGCGGGAGTACGGGGGCAGATACGCAGTATTTT. Translated: CASSVAYGTSGSTGADTQYF.

The CDR3 sequence is CASSSRGNQPQHF. The CDR3 region has the DNA TGTGCCTCCTCCTCTCGGGGGAATCAGCCCCAGCATTTT. The V and J genes are TRBV2 and TRBJ1-5, with D perhaps matching TRBD1 (5 bases). Germline V gene lookup returns CDR1 SNHLY and CDR2 FYNNEI. The ends were cut back, 11 bases at V and 4 bases at J, with 15 bases in the middle. This CDR3 has 13 amino acids.

The chain carries TRBV28 and TRBJ2-4; D is unclear. Trimming removed 2 bases from V and 5 bases from J, with 16 bases in between. This CDR3 has 16 residues. Germline V CDR1 and CDR2: MDHEN, SYDVKM. The CDR3 region has the DNA TGTGCCAGCAGTTTAGGTAGTTGGGGTGGGGAAAACATTCAGTACTTC. Amino acids: CASSLGSWGGENIQYF.

The rearrangement uses TRBV9 and TRBJ2-7, with D perhaps given as TRBD1 or TRBD2 (5 bases each). Germline CDR1 and CDR2: SGDLS and YYNGEE. With 4 bases removed from V and 6 bases from J, the gap between germline ends came to 17 bases. The CDR3 runs to 14 residues. Here the CDR3 reads CASSSRPAGAEQYF. Written as DNA, the CDR3 is TGTGCCAGCAGCTCCCGACCCGCCGGGGCCGAGCAGTACTTC.

The genes are TRBV10-3 and TRBJ2-3, with TRBD2 matching over 11 bases. This CDR3 is built from 17 residues. CDR1 ENHRY and CDR2 SYGVKD come from the germline V gene. Unmatched junction bases numbered 6, after V lost 0 bases and J lost 4 bases. The CDR3 coding sequence is TGTGCCATCAGTGAGTCAGAATTAGCGGGAGGGCCAGATACGCAGTATTTT. It encodes CAISESELAGGPDTQYF.

The genes are TRBV19 and TRBJ2-1; 7 nucleotides agree with TRBD2. Germline loops: CDR1 LNHDA, CDR2 SQIVND (reference sequence). J gave up 9 bases and V 0 bases, and 11 bases lay outside the gene matches. The CDR3 sequence is 16 residues long. CDR3 DNA sequence: TGTGCCAGTAGTATAGATATAGGAGCTAGCGGTGCTGAGCAGTTCTTC. Its translation: CASSIDIGASGAEQFF.

The chain recombines TRBV5-1 with TRBJ2-1; TRBD2 aligns across 8 bases. The length of the CDR3 is 16 residues. V lost 5 bases, J lost 8 bases, and 15 bases stayed unmatched. The germline V gene encodes CDR1 SGHRS and CDR2 YFSETQ. The CDR3 loop is CASRPAGVPNGYEQFF. In DNA, the CDR3 is TGCGCCAGCAGACCAGCGGGAGTTCCTAATGGGTATGAGCAGTTCTTC.

A few counts support this clone. Relative to the germline gene, one junction end is altered; a read error may explain this. V and J are TRBV5-1 and TRBJ2-2; a possible D gene is TRBD2 (6 bases). The germline gives CDR1 SGHRS, CDR2 YFSETQ. CDR3 length: 15 residues. CDR3 nucleotides: TGCGCCAGCAGCTTGGACAGGCGGGGCACCGGGGAGCTGCTTTTT. As protein: CASSLDRRGTGELLF.

Concerning this clone itself: A much larger clone lies one base from this, so it may be a read error. The CDR3 protein is CASSLTVNTEAFF. The CDR3 DNA reads TGTGCCAGCAGCTTAACGGTGAACACTGAAGCTTTCTTT. This rearrangement joins TRBV5-6 to TRBJ1-1; D not certain. The CDR3 extends over 13 amino acids. The germline V gene has CDR1 SGHDT and CDR2 YYEEEE. V shed 2 bases and J shed 0 bases, with 5 bases lying between them.

This clone was found once. The chain combines TRBV28 with TRBJ2-7; D remains ambiguous. Trimming cost V 6 bases and J 4 bases, with 7 bases left between them. The CDR3 contains 11 residues. The germline V gene encodes CDR1 MDHEN and CDR2 SYDVKM. CDR3 in DNA: TGTGCCAGCAGCAAATGGTACGAGCAGTACTTC. Protein: CASSKWYEQYF.

This clone was found a few times. This chain connects TRBV19 to TRBJ2-5, with 11 bases aligning to TRBD1. CDR1 and CDR2 from the germline V gene are LNHDA and SQIVND (reference sequence). V dropped 6 bases and J dropped 5; count of bases not matched to a gene: 8. The CDR3 length is 15 residues. The CDR3 loop reads CASSLGDRGWETQYF. In DNA form, the CDR3 reads TGTGCCAGTAGCCTGGGGGACAGGGGGTGGGAGACCCAGTACTTC. The entire variable domain, with the rest obtained from reference TRBV19 and TRBJ2-5, is as follows: DGGITQSPKYLFRKEGQNVTLSCEQNLNHDAMYWYRQDPGQGLRLIYYSQIVNDFQKGDIAEGYSVSREKKESFPLTVTSAQKNPTAFYLCASSLGDRGWETQYFGPGTRLLVL.

V is TRBV14 and J is TRBJ1-1, with a possible D match to TRBD1 (5 bases). The CDR3 runs 12 residues. CDR1 and CDR2 from the germline V gene are SGHDN and FVKESK. V lost 6 bases, J lost 4 bases, and 9 bases lay in between. This chain's CDR3 is CASRGVGTEAFF. In nucleotides, the CDR3 is TGTGCCAGCAGGGGGGTAGGCACTGAAGCTTTCTTT.

This clone was observed once. The V call is TRBV15, the J call TRBJ2-5; TRBD2 matches 11 bases. J lost 4 bases, V lost 5 bases, and 12 bases had no gene match. This CDR3 is 17 amino acids long. From germline, CDR1 is LNHNV and CDR2 YYDKDF (reference sequence). CDR3 bases: TGTGCCACCAGCCGCGGAGGTATAGCGGGAGGGGGAGAGACCCAGTACTTC. Translated: CATSRGGIAGGGETQYF.

The V call is TRBV19, the J call TRBJ1-2; D unresolved. V dropped 1 base and J dropped 8 bases, with 17 bases sitting between them. Germline assignment: CDR1 LNHDA and CDR2 SQIVND (reference sequence). The CDR3 runs to 15 residues. Here the CDR3 DNA reads TGTGCCAGTAGTATAGGAACCCCCCACGCTCGAGGCTACACCTTC. Translated: CASSIGTPHARGYTF.

The genes are TRBV7-2 and TRBJ1-1; no clear D gene. V was shortened by 5 bases and J by 2 bases, with 9 bases between the two germline ends. The germline gives CDR1 SGHTA, CDR2 FQGNSA. The length of the CDR3 is 13 residues. The CDR3 loop reads CASSTSKNTEAFF. The CDR3 DNA is TGTGCCAGCAGCACCTCGAAAAACACTGAAGCTTTCTTT.

This chain's CDR3 is CASSTYSNQPQHF. In nucleotides, the CDR3 is TGTGCCAGCAGTACCTATAGCAATCAGCCCCAGCATTTT. The chain recombines TRBV27 with TRBJ1-5; no clear D gene. Trimming cost V 5 bases and J 0 bases, with 5 bases left between them. Germline V gene lookup returns CDR1 MNHEY and CDR2 SMNVEV (reference sequence). The CDR3 is 13 residues long.

Details on this clone: The same CDR3 can be traced to other DNA sequences in this sample. This sequence joins TRBV19 and TRBJ2-5; a possible D gene is TRBD2 (5 bases). Trimming pared 2 bases from V and 1 base from J, leaving 8 bases between. CDR1 is LNHDA and CDR2 is SQIVND in the germline V gene (reference sequence). The CDR3 runs 14 residues. The CDR3 spells CASSIPGIQETQYF. The CDR3 DNA sequence: TGTGCCAGTAGTATACCCGGGATCCAAGAGACCCAGTACTTC.

This chain connects TRBV11-2 to TRBJ1-1, with D possibly TRBD1 on 6 matching bases. Per germline, CDR1 SGHAT and CDR2 FQNNGV. This CDR3 is 14 amino acids long. The V gene lost 9 bases and the J gene lost 0 bases, with 14 bases spanning the gap. The CDR3 here is CASTRGPMNTEAFF. The CDR3 bases are TGTGCCAGTACCAGGGGCCCCATGAACACTGAAGCTTTCTTT.

The gene calls are TRBV6-6 and TRBJ2-1; D not resolved. CDR1 is MNHNY, CDR2 SVGAGI, per germline (reference sequence). This CDR3 spans 13 amino acids. The V gene lost 0 bases and the J gene lost 5 bases, with 5 bases spanning the gap. As DNA, the CDR3 is TGTGCCAGCAGTTACTCGGGGAACAATGAGCAGTTCTTC. Translated, it gives CASSYSGNNEQFF.

The chain couples TRBV18 to TRBJ1-5, with 10 bases aligning to TRBD1. J lost 0 bases, V lost 3 bases, and 5 bases had no gene match. In germline, CDR1 is KGHSH, CDR2 LQKENI. This CDR3 has 17 residues. CDR3 residues: CASSPGDRGYSNQPQHF. CDR3 nucleotide sequence: TGTGCCAGCTCACCGGGGGACAGGGGATATAGCAATCAGCCCCAGCATTTT.

On this clone itself: A single base is all that separates this from a far larger clone, so a read error is likely. The same CDR3 can be traced to other DNA sequences in this sample. The genes are TRBV27 and TRBJ2-5; TRBD2 agrees at 8 bases. Germline V CDR1 and CDR2: MNHEY, SMNVEV (reference sequence). The CDR3 totals 16 residues. The CDR3 DNA reads TGCGCCAGCAGTAAATTCGGACTAGCTGGCCAAGAGACCCAGTACTTC. Translating gives CASSKFGLAGQETQYF.

This clone was picked up many times. V usage is TRBV10-2 and J usage is TRBJ1-4, with unresolved D. Germline assignment: CDR1 WSHSY and CDR2 SAAADI. Between the trimmed V and J ends, which lost 4 bases and 5 bases, there was a span of 8 bases. The length of the CDR3 is 13 residues. This chain's CDR3 is CASSGGLNEKLFF. CDR3 DNA sequence: TGCGCCAGCAGTGGAGGGTTAAATGAAAAACTGTTTTTT.

The chain is built from TRBV19 and TRBJ2-7; D remains ambiguous. Trimming stripped 4 bases from V and 1 base from J, with 14 bases between. This CDR3 has 15 amino acids. Germline V CDR1 and CDR2: LNHDA, SQIVND (reference sequence). CDR3 sequence: CASSKAREESYEQYF. The CDR3 nucleotides read TGTGCCAGTAGTAAGGCCAGAGAGGAATCCTACGAGCAGTACTTC. Full variable domain (missing parts from reference TRBV19 and TRBJ2-7): DGGITQSPKYLFRKEGQNVTLSCEQNLNHDAMYWYRQDPGQGLRLIYYSQIVNDFQKGDIAEGYSVSREKKESFPLTVTSAQKNPTAFYLCASSKAREESYEQYFGPGTRLTVT.